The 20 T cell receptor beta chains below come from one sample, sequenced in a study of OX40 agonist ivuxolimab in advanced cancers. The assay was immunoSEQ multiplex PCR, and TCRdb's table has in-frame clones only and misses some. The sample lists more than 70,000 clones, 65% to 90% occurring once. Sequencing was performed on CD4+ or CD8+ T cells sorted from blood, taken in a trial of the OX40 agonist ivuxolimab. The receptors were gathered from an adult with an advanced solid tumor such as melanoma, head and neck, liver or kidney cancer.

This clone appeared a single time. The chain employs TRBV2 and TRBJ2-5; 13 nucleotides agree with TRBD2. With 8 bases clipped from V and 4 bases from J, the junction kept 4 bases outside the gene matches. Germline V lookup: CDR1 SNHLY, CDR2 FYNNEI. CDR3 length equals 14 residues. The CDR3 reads CASGLAGVSETQYF. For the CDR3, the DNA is TGTGCCAGCGGACTAGCGGGGGTTTCAGAGACCCAGTACTTC.

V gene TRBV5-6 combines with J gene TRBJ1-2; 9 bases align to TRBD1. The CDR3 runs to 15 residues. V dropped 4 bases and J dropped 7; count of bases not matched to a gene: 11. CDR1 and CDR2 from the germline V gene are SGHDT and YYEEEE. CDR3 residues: CASSPRFRTGVGYTF. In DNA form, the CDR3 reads TGTGCCAGCAGCCCCCGGTTCAGGACAGGGGTTGGCTACACCTTC.

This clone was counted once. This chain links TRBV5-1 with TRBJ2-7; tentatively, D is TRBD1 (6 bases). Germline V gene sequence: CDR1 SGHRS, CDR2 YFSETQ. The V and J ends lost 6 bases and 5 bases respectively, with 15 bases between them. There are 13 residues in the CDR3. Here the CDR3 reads CASTTGMFDEQYF. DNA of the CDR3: TGCGCCAGCACAACAGGGATGTTCGACGAGCAGTACTTC.

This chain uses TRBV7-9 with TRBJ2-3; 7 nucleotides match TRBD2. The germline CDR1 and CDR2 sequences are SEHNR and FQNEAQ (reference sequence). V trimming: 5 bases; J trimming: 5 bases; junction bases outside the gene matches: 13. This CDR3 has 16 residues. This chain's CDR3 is CASSPARPSGGDTQYF. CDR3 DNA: TGTGCCAGCAGCCCGGCCCGGCCTAGCGGCGGAGATACGCAGTATTTT.

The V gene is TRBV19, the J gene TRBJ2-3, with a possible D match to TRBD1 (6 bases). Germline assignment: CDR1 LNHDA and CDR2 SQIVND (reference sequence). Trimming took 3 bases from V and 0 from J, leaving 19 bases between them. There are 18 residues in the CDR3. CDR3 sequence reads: CASSMGWGKRGSTDTQYF. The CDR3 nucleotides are TGTGCCAGTAGTATGGGGTGGGGCAAAAGGGGGAGCACAGATACGCAGTATTTT.

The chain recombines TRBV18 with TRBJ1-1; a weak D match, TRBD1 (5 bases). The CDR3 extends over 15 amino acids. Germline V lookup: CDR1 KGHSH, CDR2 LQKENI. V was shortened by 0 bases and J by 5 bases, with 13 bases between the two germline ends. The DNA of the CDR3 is TGTGCCAGCTCACCACCGGGACTCCCGGGGACTGAAGCTTTCTTT. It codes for CASSPPGLPGTEAFF. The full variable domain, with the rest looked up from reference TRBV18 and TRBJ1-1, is NAGVMQNPRHLVRRRGQEARLRCSPMKGHSHVYWYRQLPEEGLKFMVYLQKENIIDESGMPKERFSAEFPKEGPSILRIQQVVRGDSAAYFCASSPPGLPGTEAFFGQGTRLTVV.

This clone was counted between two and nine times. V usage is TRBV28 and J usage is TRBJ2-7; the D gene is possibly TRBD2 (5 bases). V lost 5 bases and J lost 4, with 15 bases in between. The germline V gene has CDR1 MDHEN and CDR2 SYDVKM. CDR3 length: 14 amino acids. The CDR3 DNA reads TGTGCCAGCAGTCGAGTCGGGGTGAAGTACGAGCAGTACTTC. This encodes CASSRVGVKYEQYF.

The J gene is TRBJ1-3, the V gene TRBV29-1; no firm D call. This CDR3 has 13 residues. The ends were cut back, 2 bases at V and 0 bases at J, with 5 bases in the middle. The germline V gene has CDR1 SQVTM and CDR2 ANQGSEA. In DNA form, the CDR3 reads TGCAGCGTTGAAATCGGCTCTGGAAACACCATATATTTT. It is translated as CSVEIGSGNTIYF.

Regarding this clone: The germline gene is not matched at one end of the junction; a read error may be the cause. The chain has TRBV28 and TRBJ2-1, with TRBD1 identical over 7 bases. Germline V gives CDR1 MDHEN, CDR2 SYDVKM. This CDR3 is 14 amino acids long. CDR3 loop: CASGFDRAYNEQFF. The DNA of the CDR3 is TGTGCCAGCGGTTTTGACAGGGCCTACAATGAGCAGTTCTTC.

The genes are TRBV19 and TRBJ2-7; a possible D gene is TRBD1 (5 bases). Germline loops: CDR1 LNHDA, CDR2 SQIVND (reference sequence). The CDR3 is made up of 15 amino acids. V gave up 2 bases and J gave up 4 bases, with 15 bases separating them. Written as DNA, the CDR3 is TGTGCCAGTAGTATAACCCGACAGCCGGAATACGAGCAGTACTTC. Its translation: CASSITRQPEYEQYF. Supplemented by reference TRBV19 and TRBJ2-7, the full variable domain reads DGGITQSPKYLFRKEGQNVTLSCEQNLNHDAMYWYRQDPGQGLRLIYYSQIVNDFQKGDIAEGYSVSREKKESFPLTVTSAQKNPTAFYLCASSITRQPEYEQYFGPGTRLTVT.

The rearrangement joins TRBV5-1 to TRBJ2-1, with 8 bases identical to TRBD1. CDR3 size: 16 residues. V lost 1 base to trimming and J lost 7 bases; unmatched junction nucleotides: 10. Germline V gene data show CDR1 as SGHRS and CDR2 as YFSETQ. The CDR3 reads CASSLRGQGAPNEQFF. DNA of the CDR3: TGCGCCAGCAGCTTGAGGGGCCAGGGGGCGCCGAATGAGCAGTTCTTC.

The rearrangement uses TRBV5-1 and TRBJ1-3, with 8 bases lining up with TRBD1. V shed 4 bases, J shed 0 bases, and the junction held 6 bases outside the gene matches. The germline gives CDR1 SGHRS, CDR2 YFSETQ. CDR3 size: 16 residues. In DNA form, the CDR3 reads TGCGCCAGCAGCGCGTTGACAGGGGACTCTGGAAACACCATATATTTT. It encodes CASSALTGDSGNTIYF. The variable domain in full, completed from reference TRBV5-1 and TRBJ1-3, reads KAGVTQTPRYLIKTRGQQVTLSCSPISGHRSVSWYQQTPGQGLQFLFEYFSETQRNKGNFPGRFSGRQFSNSRSEMNVSTLELGDSALYLCASSALTGDSGNTIYFGEGSWLTVV.

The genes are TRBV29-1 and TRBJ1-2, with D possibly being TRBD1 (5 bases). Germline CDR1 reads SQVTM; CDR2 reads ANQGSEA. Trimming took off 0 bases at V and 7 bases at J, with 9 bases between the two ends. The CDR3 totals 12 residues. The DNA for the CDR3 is TGCAGCGTTGAAGAGACAGTTTCTGGCTACACCTTC. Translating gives CSVEETVSGYTF.

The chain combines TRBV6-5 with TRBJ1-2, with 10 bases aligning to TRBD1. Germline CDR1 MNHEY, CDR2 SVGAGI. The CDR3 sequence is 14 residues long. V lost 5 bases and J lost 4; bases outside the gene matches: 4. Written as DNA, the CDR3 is TGTGCCAGCAGTACCCGGGACAGGGGCTATGGCTACACCTTC. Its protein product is CASSTRDRGYGYTF.

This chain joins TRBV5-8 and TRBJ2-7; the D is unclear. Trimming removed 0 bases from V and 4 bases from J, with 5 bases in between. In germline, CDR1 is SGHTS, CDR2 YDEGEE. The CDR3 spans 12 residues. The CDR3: CASSLGGYEQYF. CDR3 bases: TGTGCCAGCAGCTTGGGCGGATACGAGCAGTACTTC.

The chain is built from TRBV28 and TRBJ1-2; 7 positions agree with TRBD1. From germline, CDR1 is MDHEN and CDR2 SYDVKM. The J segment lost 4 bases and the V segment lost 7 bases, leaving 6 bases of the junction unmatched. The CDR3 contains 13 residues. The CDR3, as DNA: TGTGCCAGCAAAACTCGGGACAGCTATGGCTACACCTTC. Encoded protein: CASKTRDSYGYTF.

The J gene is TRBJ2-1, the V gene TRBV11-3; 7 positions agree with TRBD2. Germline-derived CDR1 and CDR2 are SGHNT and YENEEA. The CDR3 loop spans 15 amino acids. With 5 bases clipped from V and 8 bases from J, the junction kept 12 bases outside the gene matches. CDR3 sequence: CASSHLAGVFDEQFF. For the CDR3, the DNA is TGTGCCAGCAGCCATCTGGCGGGAGTCTTCGATGAGCAGTTCTTC.

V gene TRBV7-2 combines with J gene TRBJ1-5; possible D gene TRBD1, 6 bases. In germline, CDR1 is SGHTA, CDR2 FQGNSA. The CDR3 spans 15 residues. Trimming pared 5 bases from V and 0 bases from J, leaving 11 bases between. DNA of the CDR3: TGTGCCAGCAGCGAGACAGGTTATAGCAATCAGCCCCAGCATTTT. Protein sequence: CASSETGYSNQPQHF.

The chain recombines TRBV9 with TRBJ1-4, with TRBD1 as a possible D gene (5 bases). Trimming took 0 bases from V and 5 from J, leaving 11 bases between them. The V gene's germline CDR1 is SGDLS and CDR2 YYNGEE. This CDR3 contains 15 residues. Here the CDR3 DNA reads TGTGCCAGCAGCGTAGATTGGGGGAGGAATGAAAAACTGTTTTTT. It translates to CASSVDWGRNEKLFF.

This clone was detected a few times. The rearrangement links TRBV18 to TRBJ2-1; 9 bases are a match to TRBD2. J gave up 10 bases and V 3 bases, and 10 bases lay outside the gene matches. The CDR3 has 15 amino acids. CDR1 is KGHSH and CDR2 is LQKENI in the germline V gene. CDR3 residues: CASSPPGLAFGEQFF. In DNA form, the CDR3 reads TGTGCCAGCTCACCCCCGGGACTAGCTTTTGGGGAGCAGTTCTTC.